The 32 T cell receptor beta chains below were found in one sample sequenced in a study of blood T cell repertoires in COVID-19. Repertoires were generated with immunoSEQ multiplex PCR, while TCRdb's copy carries only in-frame clones and drops some. The data contain 350,000 to 400,000 clones, 75% to 90% of them singletons. Sequencing input: peripheral blood. All receptors come from a woman aged 60-75 years with COVID-19, enrolled during active disease.

The chain carries TRBV10-3 and TRBJ1-1, with D uncertain. V lost 0 bases, J lost 10 bases, and 9 bases lay in between. The germline gives CDR1 ENHRY, CDR2 SYGVKD. This CDR3 comprises 12 residues. The CDR3, as DNA: TGTGCCATCAGTGAGTCGGAGATGTTAGCTTTCTTT. Amino acid sequence: CAISESEMLAFF.

V gene TRBV10-2 combines with J gene TRBJ1-6; D remains ambiguous. Germline V gene data show CDR1 as WSHSY and CDR2 as SAAADI. The CDR3 consists of 13 residues. The V gene lost 3 bases and the J gene lost 10 bases, with 10 bases spanning the gap. The CDR3 sequence: CASSEQQMSPLHF. In DNA, the CDR3 is TGCGCCAGCAGTGAACAGCAAATGTCACCCCTCCACTTT.

V is TRBV2 and J is TRBJ1-2, with a weak D call TRBD1 (5 bases). Trimming removed 3 bases from V and 7 bases from J, with 9 bases in between. Germline V gene data show CDR1 as SNHLY and CDR2 as FYNNEI. CDR3 length: 12 residues. The CDR3 protein is CASSEWGVGYTF. CDR3 nucleotides: TGTGCCAGCAGTGAGTGGGGGGTTGGCTACACCTTC. Using reference TRBV2 and TRBJ1-2 for the parts outside the CDR3, the full variable domain is EPEVTQTPSHQVTQMGQEVILRCVPISNHLYFYWYRQILGQKVEFLVSFYNNEISEKSEIFDDQFSVERPDGSNFTLKIRSTKLEDSAMYFCASSEWGVGYTFGSGTRLTVV.

This chain joins TRBV3-1 (or the pseudogene TRBV3-2) and TRBJ2-1; 13 bases align to TRBD2. Looked up from germline, CDR1 is LGHDT and CDR2 is YNNKEL (reference sequence). V trimming: 1 base; J trimming: 0 bases; junction bases outside the gene matches: 12. This CDR3 contains 21 residues. The CDR3 here is CASSQAPGGTSGTPSYNEQFF. CDR3 nucleotide sequence: TGTGCCAGCAGCCAAGCTCCAGGAGGGACTAGCGGGACTCCCTCCTACAATGAGCAGTTCTTC.

This chain joins TRBV15 and TRBJ1-2; maybe TRBD1 (5 bases). Trimming cost V 3 bases and J 4 bases, with 18 bases left between them. The germline CDR1 and CDR2 sequences are LNHNV and YYDKDF (reference sequence). The CDR3 length is 16 residues. Here the CDR3 DNA reads TGTGCCACCAGCAGGGCCCAAGGAAGGGGAAGCTATGGCTACACCTTC. Its translation: CATSRAQGRGSYGYTF.

This clone showed up just a few times. This sequence joins TRBV5-1 and TRBJ2-5; 9 nucleotides align to TRBD2. CDR1 is SGHRS and CDR2 is YFSETQ in the germline V gene. The V and J ends lost 0 bases and 5 bases, in that order; junction bases with no gene match: 8. The CDR3 contains 16 residues. CDR3 DNA: TGCGCCAGCAGCTTGGCCCCTAGCGGGGTCGGCGAGACCCAGTACTTC. Protein sequence: CASSLAPSGVGETQYF.

This clone showed up just once. This chain links TRBV4-2 with TRBJ2-3; 16 positions agree with TRBD2. The CDR3 extends over 18 amino acids. Trimming cost V 0 bases and J 3 bases; bases outside gene matches: 3. Germline assignment: CDR1 LGHNA and CDR2 YNFKEQ. CDR3 coding DNA: TGTGCCAGCAGCCAAGATGGGACTAGCGGGGGGGAAACAGATACGCAGTATTTT. Translation: CASSQDGTSGGETDTQYF.

The V and J genes are TRBV7-8 and TRBJ1-1; D might be TRBD1 (5 bases). Between the trimmed V and J ends, which lost 1 base and 1 base, there was a span of 7 bases. The CDR3 extends over 14 amino acids. Looked up from germline, CDR1 is SGHVS and CDR2 is FQNEAQ. In DNA, the CDR3 is TGTGCCAGCAGCTTAGGGACACCGAACACTGAAGCTTTCTTT. Translation gives CASSLGTPNTEAFF. Together with reference TRBV7-8 and TRBJ1-1, the CDR3 gives the full variable domain: GAGVSQSPRYKVAKRGQDVALRCDPISGHVSLFWYQQALGQGPEFLTYFQNEAQLDKSGLPSDRFFAERPEGSVSTLKIQRTQQEDSAVYLCASSLGTPNTEAFFGQGTRLTVV.

The V and J genes are TRBV7-8 and TRBJ2-3; maybe TRBD2 (6 bases). In germline, CDR1 is SGHVS, CDR2 FQNEAQ. The V end was cut by 1 base, the J end by 2 bases, with 16 bases between. The CDR3 is made up of 17 amino acids. CDR3 DNA: TGTGCCAGCAGCTTAGTTGCGCGGGAAAGGAACACAGATACGCAGTATTTT. Translated, it gives CASSLVARERNTDTQYF. The full variable domain, its missing parts supplied by reference TRBV7-8 and TRBJ2-3, is GAGVSQSPRYKVAKRGQDVALRCDPISGHVSLFWYQQALGQGPEFLTYFQNEAQLDKSGLPSDRFFAERPEGSVSTLKIQRTQQEDSAVYLCASSLVARERNTDTQYFGPGTRLTVL.

The genes are TRBV5-6 and TRBJ1-1, with 8 nucleotides matching TRBD1. The J segment lost 2 bases and the V segment lost 10 bases, leaving 7 bases of the junction unmatched. Per the germline V gene, CDR1 is SGHDT and CDR2 is YYEEEE. CDR3 size: 13 residues. DNA for the CDR3: TGTGCCGGGGGGACAGGAATAAACACTGAAGCTTTCTTT. This translates into CAGGTGINTEAFF.

This clone was picked up a small number of times. The V call is TRBV27, the J call TRBJ1-1, with D possibly TRBD1 on 5 matching bases. Deletions cut 3 bases from V and 0 bases from J, with 8 bases between. In germline, CDR1 is MNHEY, CDR2 SMNVEV (reference sequence). There are 14 residues in the CDR3. CDR3 nucleotide sequence: TGTGCCAGCAGTTTGGGCAGGGTGAACACTGAAGCTTTCTTT. Its translation: CASSLGRVNTEAFF.

The chain employs TRBV7-3 and TRBJ2-1; TRBD2 is a possible D gene (6 bases). Trimming took off 6 bases at V and 0 bases at J, with 12 bases between the two ends. CDR3 size: 15 residues. Germline assignment: CDR1 SGHTA and CDR2 FQGTGA. The CDR3 is CASSADYFSYNEQFF. The CDR3 coding sequence is TGTGCCAGCAGTGCGGACTACTTCTCCTACAATGAGCAGTTCTTC.

The rearrangement joins TRBV11-3 to TRBJ1-6; possibly TRBD1 for D (5 bases). CDR3 length equals 14 residues. Trimming stripped 3 bases from V and 7 bases from J, with 10 bases between. Germline assignment: CDR1 SGHNT and CDR2 YENEEA. CDR3: CASSLNRWNSPLHF. CDR3 in DNA: TGTGCCAGCAGCTTGAACAGGTGGAATTCACCCCTCCACTTT.

The genes are TRBV5-1 and TRBJ2-6; no firm D call. The CDR3 spans 18 residues. Germline V gene sequence: CDR1 SGHRS, CDR2 YFSETQ. The V end was cut by 1 base, the J end by 0 bases, with 14 bases between. In nucleotides, the CDR3 is TGCGCCAGCAGCTTGTCTGGGTCGACTTTCTCTGGGGCCAACGTCCTGACTTTC. Translation: CASSLSGSTFSGANVLTF. The full variable domain, in which reference TRBV5-1 and TRBJ2-6 provide the parts outside the CDR3, is KAGVTQTPRYLIKTRGQQVTLSCSPISGHRSVSWYQQTPGQGLQFLFEYFSETQRNKGNFPGRFSGRQFSNSRSEMNVSTLELGDSALYLCASSLSGSTFSGANVLTFGAGSRLTVL.

This clone was seen a single time. The genes are TRBV11-2 and TRBJ1-1; D is undetermined. The CDR3 is made up of 15 amino acids. Germline V gene data show CDR1 as SGHAT and CDR2 as FQNNGV. V lost 2 bases, J lost 4 bases, and 14 bases lay in between. The CDR3 DNA follows: TGTGCCAGCAGCTTATTATCGGGGTTGGGCACTGAAGCTTTCTTT. Amino acids: CASSLLSGLGTEAFF.

The chain combines TRBV6-6 with TRBJ1-5, with D possibly being TRBD1 (5 bases). Per germline, CDR1 MNHNY and CDR2 SVGAGI (reference sequence). This CDR3 is 13 amino acids long. V lost 7 bases to trimming and J lost 4 bases, with 11 bases between them. Here the CDR3 reads CASMQGENQPQHF. The CDR3 DNA reads TGTGCCAGCATGCAAGGGGAAAATCAGCCCCAGCATTTT.

The genes are TRBV20-1 and TRBJ2-7; 8 bases agree with TRBD2. The CDR3 has 18 amino acids. From germline, CDR1 is DFQATT and CDR2 SNEGSKA (reference sequence). Trimming took 3 bases from V and 2 from J; bases not matched to a gene: 18. The CDR3 sequence: CSASRTAAVGGDPYEQYF. CDR3 sequence (DNA): TGCAGTGCTAGTCGCACCGCGGCGGTCGGGGGGGACCCCTACGAGCAGTACTTC.

The J gene is TRBJ1-2, the V gene TRBV9; a weak D match, TRBD1 (6 bases). This CDR3 comprises 13 residues. CDR1 and CDR2 (germline): SGDLS, YYNGEE. Trimming took off 2 bases at V and 7 bases at J, with 12 bases between the two ends. CDR3 protein: CASSVGTSSGYTF. The CDR3 coding sequence is TGTGCCAGCAGCGTCGGGACAAGCAGTGGCTACACCTTC.

This rearrangement joins TRBV18 to TRBJ2-2; tentatively, D is TRBD1 (6 bases). Trimming pared 5 bases from V and 4 bases from J, leaving 11 bases between. The CDR3 sequence is 14 residues long. The germline CDR1 and CDR2 sequences are KGHSH and LQKENI. The CDR3 region is CASSSGTLTGELFF. The CDR3 region has the DNA TGTGCCAGCTCATCCGGGACACTCACCGGGGAGCTGTTTTTT. Full variable domain (missing parts from reference TRBV18 and TRBJ2-2): NAGVMQNPRHLVRRRGQEARLRCSPMKGHSHVYWYRQLPEEGLKFMVYLQKENIIDESGMPKERFSAEFPKEGPSILRIQQVVRGDSAAYFCASSSGTLTGELFFGEGSRLTVL.

This sequence joins TRBV7-2 and TRBJ2-7; 7 bases line up with TRBD1. V shed 3 bases, J shed 3 bases, and the junction held 8 bases outside the gene matches. The CDR3 runs to 15 residues. The germline CDR1 and CDR2 sequences are SGHTA and FQGNSA. DNA for the CDR3: TGTGCCAGCAGCTTGCGGCGGCCAGGGGGCTACGAGCAGTACTTC. Residues: CASSLRRPGGYEQYF.

This chain connects TRBV4-1 to TRBJ1-2, with 7 bases matching TRBD1. Germline V CDR1 and CDR2: MGHRA, YSYEKL. This CDR3 has 19 amino acids. V gave up 1 base and J gave up 2 bases; unmatched junction bases: 16. The CDR3 DNA reads TGCGCCAGCAGCCAAGGAATCCTTGGTTGGACAGGCGAAAACTATGGCTACACCTTC. Translated, it gives CASSQGILGWTGENYGYTF.

This chain links TRBV5-4 with TRBJ2-5, with 12 positions matching TRBD1. The V and J ends lost 3 bases and 4 bases, in that order; junction bases with no gene match: 1. CDR3 length equals 14 residues. Germline lookup yields CDR1 SGHNT and CDR2 YYREEE (reference sequence). The CDR3 protein is CASSWGQGAETQYF. The CDR3 nucleotides read TGTGCCAGCAGCTGGGGACAGGGGGCAGAGACCCAGTACTTC.

The chain employs TRBV9 and TRBJ1-3; 8 bases line up with TRBD1. CDR1 is SGDLS and CDR2 is YYNGEE in the germline V gene. V lost 5 bases to trimming and J lost 4 bases; unmatched junction nucleotides: 5. The CDR3 has 14 residues. The CDR3 DNA reads as TGTGCCAGCAGAGAGACAGGGGACGGAAACACCATATATTTT. Protein product: CASRETGDGNTIYF.

V gene TRBV27 combines with J gene TRBJ1-1, with D maybe TRBD1 (5 bases). Trimming removed 2 bases from V and 1 base from J, with 8 bases in between. The germline V gene encodes CDR1 MNHEY and CDR2 SMNVEV (reference sequence). CDR3 length equals 14 residues. DNA for the CDR3: TGTGCCAGCAGTTTAGGGGGGTGGAACACTGAAGCTTTCTTT. As protein: CASSLGGWNTEAFF.

The chain joins TRBV9 to TRBJ2-1; TRBD1 matches at 10 bases. J lost 5 bases, V lost 3 bases, and 5 bases had no gene match. Per the germline V gene, CDR1 is SGDLS and CDR2 is YYNGEE. The CDR3 length is 15 residues. The CDR3 region is CASSGRDRGHNEQFF. CDR3 nucleotide sequence: TGTGCCAGCAGCGGCCGGGACAGGGGCCACAATGAGCAGTTCTTC.

The CDR3 coding sequence is TGCAGTGCTAGTACTGCAGGGTTGGGGAATATTCTGAACACTGAAGCTTTCTTT. Its protein product is CSASTAGLGNILNTEAFF. The rearrangement links TRBV20-1 to TRBJ1-1, with a possible D match to TRBD1 (5 bases). Germline CDR1 reads DFQATT; CDR2 reads SNEGSKA (reference sequence). CDR3 length: 18 amino acids. Trimming removed 3 bases from V and 0 bases from J, with 23 bases in between.

This rearrangement joins TRBV5-8 to TRBJ2-7; D is unresolved. Trimming cost V 6 bases and J 9 bases, with 28 bases left between them. This CDR3 spans 16 amino acids. The germline V gene has CDR1 SGHTS and CDR2 YDEGEE. The CDR3 DNA follows: TGTGCCAGCAAGTCAGAGCTCTGGCAGTTCACTTCGGGGCAGTACTTC. It translates to CASKSELWQFTSGQYF.

The rearrangement uses TRBV6-5 and TRBJ2-7; the D gene is possibly TRBD1 (6 bases). V lost 7 bases and J 4 bases, leaving 14 bases between the germline ends. Germline values: CDR1 MNHEY, CDR2 SVGAGI. CDR3 size: 13 residues. As DNA, the CDR3 is TGTGCCAGCACCAGACAAAGGGGGTACGAGCAGTACTTC. It translates to CASTRQRGYEQYF.

The chain links TRBV7-6 to TRBJ2-5, with D possibly TRBD2 on 6 matching bases. This CDR3 has 15 residues. Germline CDR1 is SGHVS and CDR2 is FNYEAQ. V lost 3 bases and J 2 bases, leaving 13 bases between the germline ends. CDR3 sequence: CASSLLATNQETQYF. The CDR3 DNA follows: TGTGCCAGCAGCTTGCTAGCGACGAATCAAGAGACCCAGTACTTC.

The chain recombines TRBV5-4 with TRBJ1-1; D ambiguous. Germline loops: CDR1 SGHNT, CDR2 YYREEE (reference sequence). The ends were cut back, 9 bases at V and 1 base at J, with 7 bases in the middle. The CDR3 consists of 11 residues. DNA of the CDR3: TGTGCCACGCGGGGGAACACTGAAGCTTTCTTT. Protein: CATRGNTEAFF.

V gene TRBV6-2 or TRBV6-3 combines with J gene TRBJ1-3; the D is unclear. Germline loops: CDR1 MNHEY, CDR2 SVGEGT. The CDR3 totals 20 residues. Trimming took 7 bases from V and 0 from J, leaving 28 bases between them. CDR3 loop: CASTPGNVWTEVFSGNTIYF. In nucleotides, the CDR3 is TGTGCCAGCACCCCCGGGAACGTATGGACGGAAGTTTTCTCTGGAAACACCATATATTTT.

This chain links TRBV25-1 with TRBJ1-2; a possible D gene is TRBD1 (5 bases). This CDR3 spans 12 amino acids. Trimming left V 6 bases short and J 8 bases short, with 13 bases between. Germline values: CDR1 MGHDK, CDR2 SYGVNS. The CDR3 DNA reads as TGTGCCAGCAGCACGTCAGGGATCGGCTACACCTTC. Its translation: CASSTSGIGYTF.